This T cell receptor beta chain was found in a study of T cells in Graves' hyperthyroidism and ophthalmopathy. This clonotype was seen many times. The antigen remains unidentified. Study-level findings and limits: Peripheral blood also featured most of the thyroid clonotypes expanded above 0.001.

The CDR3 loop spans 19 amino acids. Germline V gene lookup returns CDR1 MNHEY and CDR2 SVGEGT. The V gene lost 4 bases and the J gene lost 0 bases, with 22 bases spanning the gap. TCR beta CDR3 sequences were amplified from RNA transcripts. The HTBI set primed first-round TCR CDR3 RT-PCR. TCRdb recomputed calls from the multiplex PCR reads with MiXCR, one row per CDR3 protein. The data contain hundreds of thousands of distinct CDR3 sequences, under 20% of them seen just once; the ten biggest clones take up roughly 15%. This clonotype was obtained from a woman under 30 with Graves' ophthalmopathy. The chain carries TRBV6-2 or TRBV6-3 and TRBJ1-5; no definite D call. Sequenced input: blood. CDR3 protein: CASSFQAERYADSNQPQHF. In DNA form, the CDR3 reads TGTGCCAGCAGTTTCCAGGCGGAACGTTATGCAGATAGCAATCAGCCCCAGCATTTT.